What follows is one T cell receptor beta chain and its context. Its target is unknown. These data are taken from a study of T-cell memory formation after mild COVID-19. On the study more broadly: Across donors, TCR clusters were largely donor specific.

Overall study results and limits: Pre-infection memory already had some responding clones, implying cross-reactive memory joined. There was no confirmation that second-wave clones peaking on day 37 were SARS-CoV-2 specific. Day 15 to 85 contractors were CD4/CD8 balanced; later expanders leaned CD4+.

The CDR3 runs to 16 residues. CDR1 is LNHDA, CDR2 SQIVND, per germline (reference sequence). J gave up 0 bases and V 3 bases, and 5 bases lay outside the gene matches. One entry per CDR3 protein results from TCRdb running MiXCR on the 5' RACE reads. The sample lists 100,000 to 150,000 distinct CDR3 sequences, about 17% occurring once. Sequencing was carried out using PBMCs or a T cell subset sorted from them (not recorded which). The chain recombines TRBV19 with TRBJ2-1; 7 nucleotides match TRBD2. The receptor was isolated from a man between 18 and 35 years old who had mild COVID-19 (a few samples of this study predate the infection). Cell type and time point are not known. The CDR3 DNA reads TGTGCCAGTAGTATCGGACTAGGACGCTCCTACAATGAGCAGTTCTTC. As protein: CASSIGLGRSYNEQFF. The full variable domain, with the rest looked up from reference TRBV19 and TRBJ2-1, is DGGITQSPKYLFRKEGQNVTLSCEQNLNHDAMYWYRQDPGQGLRLIYYSQIVNDFQKGDIAEGYSVSREKKESFPLTVTSAQKNPTAFYLCASSIGLGRSYNEQFFGPGTRLTVL.